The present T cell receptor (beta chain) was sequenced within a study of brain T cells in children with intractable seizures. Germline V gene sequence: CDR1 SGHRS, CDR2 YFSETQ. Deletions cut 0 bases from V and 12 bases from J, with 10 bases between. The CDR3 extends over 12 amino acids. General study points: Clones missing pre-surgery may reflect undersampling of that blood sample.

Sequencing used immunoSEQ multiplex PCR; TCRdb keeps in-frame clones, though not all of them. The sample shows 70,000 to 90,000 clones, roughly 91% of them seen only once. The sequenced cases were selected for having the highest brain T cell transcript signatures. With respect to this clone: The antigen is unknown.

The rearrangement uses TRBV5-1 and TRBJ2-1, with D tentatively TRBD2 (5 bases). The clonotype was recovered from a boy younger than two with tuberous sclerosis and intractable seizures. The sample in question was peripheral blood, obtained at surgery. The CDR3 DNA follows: TGCGCCAGCAGCTTGGCGGGCGGGTGGCAGTTCTTC. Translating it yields CASSLAGGWQFF. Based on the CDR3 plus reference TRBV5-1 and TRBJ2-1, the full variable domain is KAGVTQTPRYLIKTRGQQVTLSCSPISGHRSVSWYQQTPGQGLQFLFEYFSETQRNKGNFPGRFSGRQFSNSRSEMNVSTLELGDSALYLCASSLAGGWQFFGPGTRLTVL.